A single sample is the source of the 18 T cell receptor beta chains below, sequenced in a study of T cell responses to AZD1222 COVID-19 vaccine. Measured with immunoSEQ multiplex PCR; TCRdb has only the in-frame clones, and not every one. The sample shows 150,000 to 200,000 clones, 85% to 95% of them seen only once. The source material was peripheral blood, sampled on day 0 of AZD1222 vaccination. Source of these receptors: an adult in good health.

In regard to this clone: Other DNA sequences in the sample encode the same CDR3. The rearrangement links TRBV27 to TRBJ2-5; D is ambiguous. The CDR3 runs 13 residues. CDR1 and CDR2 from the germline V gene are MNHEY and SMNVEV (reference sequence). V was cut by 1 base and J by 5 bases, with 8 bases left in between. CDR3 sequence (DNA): TGTGCCAGCAGTTTATTGCCTAGGGAGACCCAGTACTTC. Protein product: CASSLLPRETQYF.

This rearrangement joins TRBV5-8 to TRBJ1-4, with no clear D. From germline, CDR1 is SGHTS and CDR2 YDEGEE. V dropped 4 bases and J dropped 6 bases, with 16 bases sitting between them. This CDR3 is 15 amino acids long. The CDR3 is CASSTNGLGYEKLFF. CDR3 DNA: TGTGCCAGCAGCACGAATGGTTTGGGTTATGAAAAACTGTTTTTT. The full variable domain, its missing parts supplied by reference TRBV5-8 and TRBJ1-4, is EAGVTQSPTHLIKTRGQQATLRCSPISGHTSVYWYQQALGLGLQFLLWYDEGEERNRGNFPPRFSGRQFPNYSSELNVNALELEDSALYLCASSTNGLGYEKLFFGSGTQLSVL.

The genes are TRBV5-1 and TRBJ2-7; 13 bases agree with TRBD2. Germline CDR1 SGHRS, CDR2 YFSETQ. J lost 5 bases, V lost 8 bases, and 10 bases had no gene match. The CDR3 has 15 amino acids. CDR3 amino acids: CASHTGTSGAHEQYF. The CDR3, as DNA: TGCGCCAGTCACACCGGGACTAGCGGGGCCCACGAGCAGTACTTC.

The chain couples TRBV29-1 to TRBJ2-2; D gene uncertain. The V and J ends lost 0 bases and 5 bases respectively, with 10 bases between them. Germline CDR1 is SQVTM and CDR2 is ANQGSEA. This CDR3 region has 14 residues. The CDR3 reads CSVEEGYRTGELFF. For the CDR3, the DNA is TGCAGCGTTGAAGAGGGGTATCGGACCGGGGAGCTGTTTTTT.

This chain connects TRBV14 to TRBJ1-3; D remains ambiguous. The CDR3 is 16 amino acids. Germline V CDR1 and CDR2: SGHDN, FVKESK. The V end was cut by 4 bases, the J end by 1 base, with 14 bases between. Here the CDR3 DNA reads TGTGCCAGCAGCCCAGGACGGGGAAGATCTGGAAACACCATATATTTT. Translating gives CASSPGRGRSGNTIYF.

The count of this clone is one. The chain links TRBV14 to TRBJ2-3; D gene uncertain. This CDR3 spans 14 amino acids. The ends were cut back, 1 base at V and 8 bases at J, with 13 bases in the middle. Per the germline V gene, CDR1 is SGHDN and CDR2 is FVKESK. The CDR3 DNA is TGTGCCAGCAGCCAAGGGTCAGTACAAGGTACGCAGTATTTT. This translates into CASSQGSVQGTQYF.

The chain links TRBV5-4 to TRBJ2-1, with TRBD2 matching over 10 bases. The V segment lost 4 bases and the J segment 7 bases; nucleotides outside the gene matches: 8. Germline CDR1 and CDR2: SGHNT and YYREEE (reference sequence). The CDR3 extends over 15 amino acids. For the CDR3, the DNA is TGTGCCAGCAGCACACTAGCGGGGCCAGGGAATGAGCAGTTCTTC. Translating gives CASSTLAGPGNEQFF. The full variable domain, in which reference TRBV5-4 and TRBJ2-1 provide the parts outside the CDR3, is ETGVTQSPTHLIKTRGQQVTLRCSSQSGHNTVSWYQQALGQGPQFIFQYYREEENGRGNFPPRFSGLQFPNYSSELNVNALELDDSALYLCASSTLAGPGNEQFFGPGTRLTVL.

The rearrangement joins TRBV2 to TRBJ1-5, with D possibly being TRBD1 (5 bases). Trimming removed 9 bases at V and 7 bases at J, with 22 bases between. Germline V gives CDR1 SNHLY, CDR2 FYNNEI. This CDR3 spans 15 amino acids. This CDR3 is CASTLPQAPGQPQHF. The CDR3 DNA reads TGTGCCAGTACTCTACCACAGGCGCCGGGACAGCCCCAGCATTTT.

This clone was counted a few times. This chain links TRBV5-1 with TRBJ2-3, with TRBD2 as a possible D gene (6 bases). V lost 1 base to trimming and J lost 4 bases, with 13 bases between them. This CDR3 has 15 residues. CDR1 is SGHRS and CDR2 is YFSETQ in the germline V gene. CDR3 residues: CASSLSAGSADTQYF. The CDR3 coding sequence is TGCGCCAGCAGCTTGTCCGCGGGAAGCGCAGATACGCAGTATTTT.

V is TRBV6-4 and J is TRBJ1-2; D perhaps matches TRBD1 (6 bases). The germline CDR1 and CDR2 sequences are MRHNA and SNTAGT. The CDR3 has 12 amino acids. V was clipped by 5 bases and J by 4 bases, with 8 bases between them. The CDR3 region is CASSSGAYGYTF. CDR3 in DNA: TGTGCCAGCAGTTCGGGGGCCTATGGCTACACCTTC.

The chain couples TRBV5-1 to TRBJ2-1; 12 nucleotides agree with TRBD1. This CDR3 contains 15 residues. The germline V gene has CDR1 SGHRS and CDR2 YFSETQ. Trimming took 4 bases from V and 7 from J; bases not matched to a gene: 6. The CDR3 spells CASSQPGQGANEQFF. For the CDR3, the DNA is TGCGCCAGCAGCCAACCGGGACAGGGGGCGAATGAGCAGTTCTTC.

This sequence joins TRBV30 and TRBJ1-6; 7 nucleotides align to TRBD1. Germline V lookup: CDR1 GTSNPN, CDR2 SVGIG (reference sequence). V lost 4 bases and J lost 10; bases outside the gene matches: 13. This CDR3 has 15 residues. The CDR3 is CAWNLGGTAKSPLHF. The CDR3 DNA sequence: TGTGCCTGGAATCTCGGAGGGACAGCTAAATCACCCCTCCACTTT.

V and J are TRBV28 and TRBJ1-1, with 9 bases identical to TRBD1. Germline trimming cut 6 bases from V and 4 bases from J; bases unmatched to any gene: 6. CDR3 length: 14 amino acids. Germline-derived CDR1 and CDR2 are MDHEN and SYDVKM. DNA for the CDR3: TGTGCCAGCAGCTCCGGGACAGGGACCACTGAAGCTTTCTTT. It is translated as CASSSGTGTTEAFF. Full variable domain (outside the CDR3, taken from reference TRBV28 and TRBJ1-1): DVKVTQSSRYLVKRTGEKVFLECVQDMDHENMFWYRQDPGLGLRLIYFSYDVKMKEKGDIPEGYSVSREKKERFSLILESASTNQTSMYLCASSSGTGTTEAFFGQGTRLTVV.

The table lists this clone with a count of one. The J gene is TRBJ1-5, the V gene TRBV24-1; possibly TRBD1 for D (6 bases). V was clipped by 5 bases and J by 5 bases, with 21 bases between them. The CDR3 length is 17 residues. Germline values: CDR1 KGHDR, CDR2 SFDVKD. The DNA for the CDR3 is TGTGCCACCAGTGCCCACCCAACAGGGCCAAGCGATCAGCCCCAGCATTTT. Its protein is CATSAHPTGPSDQPQHF.

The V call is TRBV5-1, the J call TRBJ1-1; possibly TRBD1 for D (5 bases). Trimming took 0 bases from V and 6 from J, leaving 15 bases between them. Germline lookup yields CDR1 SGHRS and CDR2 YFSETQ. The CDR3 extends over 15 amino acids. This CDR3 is CASSLVLGADSEAFF. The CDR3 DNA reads TGCGCCAGCAGCTTGGTGTTAGGGGCGGACTCTGAAGCTTTCTTT. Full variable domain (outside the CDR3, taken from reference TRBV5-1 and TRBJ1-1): KAGVTQTPRYLIKTRGQQVTLSCSPISGHRSVSWYQQTPGQGLQFLFEYFSETQRNKGNFPGRFSGRQFSNSRSEMNVSTLELGDSALYLCASSLVLGADSEAFFGQGTRLTVV.

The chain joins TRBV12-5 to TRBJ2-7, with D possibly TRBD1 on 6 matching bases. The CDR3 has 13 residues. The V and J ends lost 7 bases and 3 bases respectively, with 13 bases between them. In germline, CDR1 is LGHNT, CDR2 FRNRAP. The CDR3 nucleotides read TGTGCTAGTGCCAGGACAGAGGGCTACGAGCAGTACTTC. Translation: CASARTEGYEQYF.

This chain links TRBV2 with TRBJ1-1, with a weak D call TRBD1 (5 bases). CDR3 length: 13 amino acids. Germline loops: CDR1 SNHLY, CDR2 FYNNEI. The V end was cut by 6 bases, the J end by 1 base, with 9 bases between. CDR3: CASRDIPNTEAFF. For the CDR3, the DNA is TGTGCCAGCAGGGACATCCCGAACACTGAAGCTTTCTTT.

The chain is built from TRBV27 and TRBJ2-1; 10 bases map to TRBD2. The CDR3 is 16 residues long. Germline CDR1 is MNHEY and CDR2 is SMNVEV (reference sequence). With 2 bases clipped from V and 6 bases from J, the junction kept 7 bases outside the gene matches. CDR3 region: CASSLRLAGDRNEQFF. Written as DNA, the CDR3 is TGTGCCAGCAGTTTACGGCTAGCGGGGGATCGCAATGAGCAGTTCTTC.